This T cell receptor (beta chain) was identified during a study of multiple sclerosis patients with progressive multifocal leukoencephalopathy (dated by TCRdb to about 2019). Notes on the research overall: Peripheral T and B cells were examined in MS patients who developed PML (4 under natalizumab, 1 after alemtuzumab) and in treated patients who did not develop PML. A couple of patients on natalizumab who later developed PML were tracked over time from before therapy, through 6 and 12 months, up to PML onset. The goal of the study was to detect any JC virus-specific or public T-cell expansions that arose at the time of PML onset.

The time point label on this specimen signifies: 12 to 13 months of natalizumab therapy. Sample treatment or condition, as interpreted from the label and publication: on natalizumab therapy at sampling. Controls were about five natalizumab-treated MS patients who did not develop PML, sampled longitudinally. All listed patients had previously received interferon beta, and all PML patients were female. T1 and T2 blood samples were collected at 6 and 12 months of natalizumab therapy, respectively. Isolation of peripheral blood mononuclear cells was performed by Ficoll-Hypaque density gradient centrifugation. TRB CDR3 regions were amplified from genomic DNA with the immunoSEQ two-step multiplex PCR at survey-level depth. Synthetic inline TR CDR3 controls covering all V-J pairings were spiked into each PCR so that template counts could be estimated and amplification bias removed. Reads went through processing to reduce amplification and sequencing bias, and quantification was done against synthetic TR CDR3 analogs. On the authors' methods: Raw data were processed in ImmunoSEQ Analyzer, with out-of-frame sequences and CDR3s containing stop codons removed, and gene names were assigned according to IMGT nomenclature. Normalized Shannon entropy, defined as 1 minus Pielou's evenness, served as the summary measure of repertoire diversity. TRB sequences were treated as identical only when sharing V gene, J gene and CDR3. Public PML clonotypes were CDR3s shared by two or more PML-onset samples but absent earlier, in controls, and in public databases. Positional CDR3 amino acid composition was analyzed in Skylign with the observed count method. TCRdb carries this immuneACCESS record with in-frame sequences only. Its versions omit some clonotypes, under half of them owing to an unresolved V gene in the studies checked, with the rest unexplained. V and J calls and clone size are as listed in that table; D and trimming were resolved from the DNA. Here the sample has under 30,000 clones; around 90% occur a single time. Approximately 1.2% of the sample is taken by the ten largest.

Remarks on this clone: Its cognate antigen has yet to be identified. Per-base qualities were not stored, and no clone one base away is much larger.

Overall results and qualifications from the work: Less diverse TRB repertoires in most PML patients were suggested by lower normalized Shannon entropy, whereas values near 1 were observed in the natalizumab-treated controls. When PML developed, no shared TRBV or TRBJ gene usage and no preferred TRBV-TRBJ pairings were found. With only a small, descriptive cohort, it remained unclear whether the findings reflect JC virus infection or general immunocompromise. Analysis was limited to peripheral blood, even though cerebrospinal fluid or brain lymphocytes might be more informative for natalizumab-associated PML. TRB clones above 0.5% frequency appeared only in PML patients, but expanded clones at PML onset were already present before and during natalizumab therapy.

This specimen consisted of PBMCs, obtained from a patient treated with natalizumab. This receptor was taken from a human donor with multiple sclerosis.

This receptor carries the CDR3 CASGRGGGRTDTQYF. The DNA sequence is given as TGTGCCAGCGGCAGAGGTGGAGGGCGGACAGATACGCAGTATTTT. Recombination connected TRBV6-1 to TRBJ2-3, with TRBD2 tentatively as D gene (6 bases match). CDR1 and CDR2 were assigned from the germline V gene as MNHNS and SASEGT. The CDR3 runs 15 amino acids, cysteine and phenylalanine included. Of all the DNA, just the CDR3 is kept, 45 bases in frame from base 1. V is pared back by 8 bases and J by 3 bases, with 18 bases lying between the germline termini.